Listed here are 27 T cell receptor beta chains from one sample, sequenced in a study of T cell repertoires in cytomegalovirus infection. TCRdb ran MiXCR on the reads and lists one entry per CDR3 protein. The sample holds approximately 490,000 distinct CDR3 sequences, around 11% seen once. The material sequenced was PBMCs. The receptors originated from a human donor in good health (CMV status not recorded). Some clones in this sample may be carry-over from other donors' samples.

This clonotype was counted many times. The CDR3 DNA sequence: TGTGCCAGCAGCTTAAGCGATTTGGGGTATGGCTACACCTTC. This sequence encodes CASSLSDLGYGYTF. The chain combines TRBV7-2 with TRBJ1-2; D remains unclear. The CDR3 extends over 14 amino acids. V gave up 2 bases and J gave up 5 bases, with 12 bases separating them. Germline CDR1 SGHTA, CDR2 FQGNSA. Variable domain in full (rest from reference TRBV7-2 and TRBJ1-2): GAGVSQSPSNKVTEKGKDVELRCDPISGHTALYWYRQSLGQGLEFLIYFQGNSAPDKSGLPSDRFSAERTGGSVSTLTIQRTQQEDSAVYLCASSLSDLGYGYTFGSGTRLTVV.

The chain is built from TRBV27 and TRBJ1-5, with D unresolved. Germline V gene data show CDR1 as MNHEY and CDR2 as SMNVEV (reference sequence). CDR3 size: 12 residues. V was pared by 4 bases and J by 4 bases, with 5 bases between. CDR3 residues: CASSSANQPQHF. As DNA, the CDR3 is TGTGCCAGCAGTTCCGCTAATCAGCCCCAGCATTTT.

The chain recombines TRBV2 with TRBJ2-7; D is perhaps TRBD2 (6 bases). The CDR3 totals 12 residues. Germline V gives CDR1 SNHLY, CDR2 FYNNEI. Trimming took 6 bases from V and 9 from J, leaving 15 bases between them. The CDR3, as DNA: TGTGCCAGCAGATGGGAGGCCAACGTGCAGTACTTC. Protein: CASRWEANVQYF.

The chain combines TRBV14 with TRBJ1-6; D perhaps matches TRBD1 (6 bases). V was pared by 4 bases and J by 10 bases, with 17 bases between. CDR1 is SGHDN, CDR2 FVKESK, per germline. CDR3 length: 15 residues. The CDR3 sequence is CASSRRGLIGSPLHF. CDR3 coding DNA: TGTGCCAGCAGCCGGCGGGGGCTAATAGGCTCACCCCTCCACTTT.

This clonotype was seen ten or more times. The V gene is TRBV23-1, the J gene TRBJ2-5, with TRBD1 matching over 9 bases. TRBV23-1 is an open reading frame whose function is uncertain. This CDR3 has 14 amino acids. Losses at the gene ends were 9 bases for V and 4 bases for J; bases not matched to a gene: 9. The CDR3 DNA follows: TGCGCCAGTCGGCCGGACAGGGGTGGAGAGACCCAGTACTTC. As protein: CASRPDRGGETQYF.

This clonotype occurred many times. This sequence joins TRBV7-2 and TRBJ1-1, with D possibly matching TRBD1 (5 bases). The germline V gene has CDR1 SGHTA and CDR2 FQGNSA. V gave up 5 bases and J gave up 5 bases, with 15 bases separating them. The CDR3 contains 14 residues. The CDR3 is CASSPQGIGTEAFF. In DNA form, the CDR3 reads TGTGCCAGCAGCCCTCAGGGTATCGGGACTGAAGCTTTCTTT.

V is TRBV20-1 and J is TRBJ1-2; D is unresolved. Germline loops: CDR1 DFQATT, CDR2 SNEGSKA (reference sequence). Deletions cut 6 bases from V and 0 bases from J, with 11 bases between. This CDR3 spans 13 amino acids. The chain's CDR3 is CSAVPTANYGYTF. The CDR3 DNA follows: TGCAGTGCGGTCCCCACAGCTAACTATGGCTACACCTTC.

The CDR3 is CSASQTGRGRRELFF. The CDR3 DNA is TGCAGTGCTTCCCAAACGGGGCGGGGGCGCCGGGAGCTGTTTTTT. J is TRBJ2-2 and V is TRBV20-1; D may be TRBD2 (7 bases). V lost 5 bases and J 9 bases, leaving 22 bases between the germline ends. Germline V gene sequence: CDR1 DFQATT, CDR2 SNEGSKA (reference sequence). This CDR3 is built from 15 residues.

Ten or more counts support this clonotype. The chain combines TRBV7-2 with TRBJ2-3; D remains ambiguous. This CDR3 spans 12 amino acids. Germline V gene data show CDR1 as SGHTA and CDR2 as FQGNSA. V lost 5 bases, J lost 2 bases, and 5 bases lay in between. The CDR3 coding sequence is TGTGCCAGCAGCCGGCCCACAGATACGCAGTATTTT. Translating it yields CASSRPTDTQYF.

At least ten counts were recorded for this clonotype. This chain links TRBV11-3 with TRBJ2-5; 14 bases are a match to TRBD2. This CDR3 comprises 16 residues. The ends lost 5 bases at V and 5 bases at J; junction bases unmatched: 7. Germline loops: CDR1 SGHNT, CDR2 YENEEA. The CDR3 here is CASSLGLAGVGETQYF. In DNA form, the CDR3 reads TGTGCCAGCAGCCTGGGACTAGCGGGAGTGGGCGAGACCCAGTACTTC.

The V and J genes are TRBV30 and TRBJ1-1; D is ambiguous. The CDR3 spans 14 residues. The V end lost 0 bases, the J end lost 1 base, and 9 bases lay between the germline ends. Germline CDR1 reads GTSNPN; CDR2 reads SVGIG (reference sequence). The CDR3 here is CAWSVLNGNTEAFF. The CDR3 DNA is TGTGCCTGGAGTGTACTCAACGGGAACACTGAAGCTTTCTTT.

This clonotype was counted ten times or more. V gene TRBV2 combines with J gene TRBJ2-1; 13 bases agree with TRBD2. From germline, CDR1 is SNHLY and CDR2 FYNNEI. The CDR3 spans 17 residues. V was pared by 3 bases and J by 5 bases, with 7 bases of the junction left unmatched. CDR3 bases: TGTGCCAGCAGTGACCCCTCCGGGACTAGCGGGAACAATGAGCAGTTCTTC. This gives the protein CASSDPSGTSGNNEQFF.

The chain carries TRBV12-5 and TRBJ1-2; D is perhaps TRBD1 (5 bases). CDR1 and CDR2 from the germline V gene are LGHNT and FRNRAP. V was trimmed by 6 bases and J by 1 base, leaving 15 bases between them. The CDR3 contains 15 residues. The CDR3 here is CASGNEAGLNYGYTF. The CDR3, as DNA: TGTGCTAGTGGCAATGAAGCGGGACTTAACTATGGCTACACCTTC.

This clonotype was recorded many times. The V gene is TRBV4-1, the J gene TRBJ1-2, with D perhaps TRBD1 (6 bases). CDR3 length equals 15 residues. The V and J ends lost 4 bases and 6 bases respectively, with 18 bases between them. Germline CDR1 MGHRA, CDR2 YSYEKL. CDR3 bases: TGCGCCAGCAGCCGCGATTCACTGGCAGGGGATGGCTACACCTTC. It encodes CASSRDSLAGDGYTF.

This clonotype was observed a few times. The CDR3 DNA reads as TGTGCCAGTAGTACACCCGGGGTCTCAAATGGCTACACCTTC. Protein sequence: CASSTPGVSNGYTF. V and J are TRBV19 and TRBJ1-2; D is uncertain. V lost 4 bases to trimming and J lost 6 bases, with 15 bases between them. The CDR3 runs 14 residues. Looked up from germline, CDR1 is LNHDA and CDR2 is SQIVND (reference sequence). Full variable domain (missing parts from reference TRBV19 and TRBJ1-2): DGGITQSPKYLFRKEGQNVTLSCEQNLNHDAMYWYRQDPGQGLRLIYYSQIVNDFQKGDIAEGYSVSREKKESFPLTVTSAQKNPTAFYLCASSTPGVSNGYTFGSGTRLTVV.

V gene TRBV3-1 combines with J gene TRBJ2-2; a possible D gene is TRBD2 (6 bases). CDR3 length: 15 residues. Looked up from germline, CDR1 is LGHDT and CDR2 is YNNKEL (reference sequence). Trimming took off 7 bases at V and 0 bases at J, with 12 bases between the two ends. The CDR3 DNA reads TGTGCCAGCACCGCGGGACGTTCGAACACCGGGGAGCTGTTTTTT. It encodes CASTAGRSNTGELFF.

This clonotype turned up a few times. This chain links TRBV28 with TRBJ2-1, with 8 bases matching TRBD2. This CDR3 contains 15 residues. Germline trimming cut 9 bases from V and 4 bases from J; bases unmatched to any gene: 11. CDR1 and CDR2 (germline): MDHEN, SYDVKM. The CDR3 is CASPSASGQYNEQFF. CDR3 bases: TGTGCCAGTCCCTCGGCTAGCGGGCAGTACAATGAGCAGTTCTTC. The full variable domain, with the rest looked up from reference TRBV28 and TRBJ2-1, is DVKVTQSSRYLVKRTGEKVFLECVQDMDHENMFWYRQDPGLGLRLIYFSYDVKMKEKGDIPEGYSVSREKKERFSLILESASTNQTSMYLCASPSASGQYNEQFFGPGTRLTVL.

This clonotype was found many times. The chain uses TRBV12-3 or TRBV12-4 and TRBJ2-1, with 11 bases fitting TRBD2. The J segment lost 12 bases and the V segment lost 8 bases, leaving 15 bases of the junction unmatched. The CDR3 has 15 amino acids. The CDR3 protein is CASRFGSGGATGQFF. For the CDR3, the DNA is TGTGCCAGCCGCTTCGGTAGCGGGGGGGCCACGGGGCAGTTCTTC.

This clonotype showed up many times. This chain connects TRBV5-4 to TRBJ1-6; 8 bases align to TRBD1. J gave up 10 bases and V 0 bases, and 6 bases lay outside the gene matches. Germline lookup yields CDR1 SGHNT and CDR2 YYREEE (reference sequence). The CDR3 is made up of 15 amino acids. The CDR3 DNA is TGTGCCAGCAGCTTGGGAACGGACAGGGACTCACCCCTCCACTTT. Protein sequence: CASSLGTDRDSPLHF. Based on the CDR3 plus reference TRBV5-4 and TRBJ1-6, the full variable domain is ETGVTQSPTHLIKTRGQQVTLRCSSQSGHNTVSWYQQALGQGPQFIFQYYREEENGRGNFPPRFSGLQFPNYSSELNVNALELDDSALYLCASSLGTDRDSPLHFGNGTRLTVT.

This clonotype was picked up many times. The chain is built from TRBV7-9 and TRBJ2-2; 7 positions agree with TRBD1. The CDR3 is 15 residues long. V lost 5 bases to trimming and J lost 1 base; unmatched junction nucleotides: 4. The V gene's germline CDR1 is SEHNR and CDR2 FQNEAQ (reference sequence). CDR3 coding DNA: TGTGCCAGCAGCATAAGACAGGGGAACACCGGGGAGCTGTTTTTT. Its translation is CASSIRQGNTGELFF.

This clonotype was recorded a few times. The rearrangement uses TRBV5-4 and TRBJ1-2, with D maybe TRBD1 (5 bases). The V end was cut by 4 bases, the J end by 4 bases, with 11 bases between. Germline V CDR1 and CDR2: SGHNT, YYREEE (reference sequence). CDR3 length: 13 residues. CDR3: CASSPTGPYGYTF. For the CDR3, the DNA is TGTGCCAGCAGCCCGACGGGACCCTATGGCTACACCTTC.

This clonotype has a single count. The CDR3 is CASSPGLAGVPFSYNEQFF. The CDR3 coding sequence is TGTGCCAGTAGCCCCGGACTAGCGGGAGTTCCCTTCTCCTACAATGAGCAGTTCTTC. V is TRBV19 and J is TRBJ2-1; 13 bases match TRBD2. CDR1 LNHDA and CDR2 SQIVND come from the germline V gene (reference sequence). V lost 6 bases and J lost 0; bases outside the gene matches: 11. The CDR3 has 19 residues.

This clonotype was seen many times. The V and J genes are TRBV7-9 and TRBJ1-5, with D possibly TRBD1 on 5 matching bases. Trimming cost V 5 bases and J 7 bases, with 9 bases left between them. Germline CDR1 and CDR2: SEHNR and FQNEAQ (reference sequence). CDR3 size: 12 residues. CDR3 sequence reads: CASSIQGQPQHF. The CDR3 bases are TGTGCCAGCAGCATTCAGGGACAGCCCCAGCATTTT. The complete variable domain, with remaining parts taken from reference TRBV7-9 and TRBJ1-5, reads DTGVSQNPRHKITKRGQNVTFRCDPISEHNRLYWYRQTLGQGPEFLTYFQNEAQLEKSRLLSDRFSAERPKGSFSTLEIQRTEQGDSAMYLCASSIQGQPQHFGDGTRLSIL.

This clonotype was observed at least ten times. This chain joins TRBV12-3 or TRBV12-4 and TRBJ1-1, with D maybe TRBD1 (5 bases). The CDR3 runs 11 residues. V was trimmed by 0 bases and J by 10 bases, leaving 6 bases between them. This CDR3 reads CASSLARGAFF. CDR3 nucleotide sequence: TGTGCCAGCAGTTTAGCGAGGGGAGCTTTCTTT.

This clonotype came up many times. The J gene is TRBJ1-5, the V gene TRBV20-1; the D gene is possibly TRBD1 (6 bases). CDR1 and CDR2 from the germline V gene are DFQATT and SNEGSKA (reference sequence). This CDR3 region has 14 residues. V shed 6 bases and J shed 2 bases, with 14 bases lying between them. The CDR3 protein is CSALRGGGNQPQHF. The CDR3, as DNA: TGCAGTGCCCTACGAGGGGGAGGCAATCAGCCCCAGCATTTT.

The CDR3 bases are TGTGCCAGCGGCAGGGGGGGGGGCTACGAGCAGTACTTC. Amino acid sequence: CASGRGGGYEQYF. V gene TRBV28 combines with J gene TRBJ2-7, with D possibly called TRBD1 or TRBD2 (7 bases each). This CDR3 spans 13 amino acids. Germline values: CDR1 MDHEN, CDR2 SYDVKM. The V and J ends lost 8 bases and 3 bases respectively, with 14 bases between them.

Ten or more counts support this clonotype. The V gene is TRBV5-4, the J gene TRBJ2-1, with a tentative D call TRBD2 (5 bases). V was pared by 1 base and J by 0 bases, with 11 bases between. The CDR3 length is 16 residues. Germline V lookup: CDR1 SGHNT, CDR2 YYREEE (reference sequence). CDR3 DNA sequence: TGTGCCAGCAGCTTGAAGCCAGCGGACTCCTACAATGAGCAGTTCTTC. This translates into CASSLKPADSYNEQFF.